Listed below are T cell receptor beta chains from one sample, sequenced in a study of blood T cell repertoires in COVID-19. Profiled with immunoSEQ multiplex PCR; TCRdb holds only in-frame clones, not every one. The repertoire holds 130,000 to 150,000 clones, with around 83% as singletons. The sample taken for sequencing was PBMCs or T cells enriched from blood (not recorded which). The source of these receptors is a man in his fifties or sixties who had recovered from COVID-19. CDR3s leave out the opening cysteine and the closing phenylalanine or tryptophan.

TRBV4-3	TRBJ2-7	ASSLFRAGAYEQY
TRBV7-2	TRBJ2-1	ASSFQGRDFNEQF
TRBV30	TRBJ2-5	AWSSLDRLAGARETQY
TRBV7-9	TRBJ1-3	ASSPDRAGNTIY
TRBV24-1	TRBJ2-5	AIQGDHQETQY
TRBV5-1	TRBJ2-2	ASSRTLLAGGSGELF
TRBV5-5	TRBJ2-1	ASSFATSSYNEQF
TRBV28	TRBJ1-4	ASGPYREGGEKLF
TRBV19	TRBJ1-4	ASSIDRQGQLF
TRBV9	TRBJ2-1	ASSGDTQF
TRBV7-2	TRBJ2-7	ASSLFGTSGGDEQY
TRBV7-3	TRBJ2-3	ASSLQGYLTDTQY
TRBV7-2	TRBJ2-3	ASSIRLAGGRDTQY
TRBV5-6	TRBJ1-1	ASSRGTEAF